This TCR beta chain was retrieved from a study of somatic mutations in cytotoxic T cells in rheumatoid arthritis. Profiled with immunoSEQ multiplex PCR; TCRdb holds only in-frame clones, not every one. The data contain about 20,000 clones, 70% to 90% of them singletons. The CDR3 contains 13 residues. The trim removed 4 bases at V and 4 bases at J, leaving 3 bases unmatched. The germline V gene encodes CDR1 SGHRS and CDR2 YFSETQ. Sequenced material: CD8+ T cells sorted from blood. The receptor was derived from a woman between 50 and 59 years old in good health. The chain couples TRBV5-1 to TRBJ1-1; 8 positions match TRBD1. The CDR3 DNA reads as TGCGCCAGCAGCCCGGGACAGGCCACTGAAGCTTTCTTT. Residues: CASSPGQATEAFF.